The clone carrying this T cell receptor (beta chain) has just a few counts. This sample is drawn from a study of cytomegalovirus exposure and HLA in healthy donors. CDR1 SGHRS and CDR2 YFSETQ come from the germline V gene. V was pared by 4 bases and J by 5 bases, with 11 bases of the junction left unmatched. CDR3 length equals 15 residues. PCR was performed using 60 Vbeta and 13 Jbeta primers. TCRdb keeps only in-frame clones here, not all; method: immunoSEQ multiplex PCR. In the table there are around 170,000 clones, more than 70% of which are singletons. The receptor was isolated from a girl aged 10-17 years in good health and CMV-seronegative. The chain carries TRBV5-1 and TRBJ2-7, with 8 positions matching TRBD1. Sequences were obtained from PBMCs. As DNA, the CDR3 is TGCGCCAGCAGCCCCTTGGACAGGGCAGCCCACGAGCAGTACTTC. Encoded protein: CASSPLDRAAHEQYF. Full variable domain (missing parts from reference TRBV5-1 and TRBJ2-7): KAGVTQTPRYLIKTRGQQVTLSCSPISGHRSVSWYQQTPGQGLQFLFEYFSETQRNKGNFPGRFSGRQFSNSRSEMNVSTLELGDSALYLCASSPLDRAAHEQYFGPGTRLTVT.